This TCR beta chain was sequenced during a study of shared clonotypes between healthy human individuals. Study conclusions and caveats: A handful of donors shared 5% to 5.5% of their naive CD4 clonotypes. Represented genetic and exposure-history diversity was restricted by having few donors.

Details on this clone: What it binds is unknown. An end of the junction does not agree with germline; a read error may underlie this.

An assay was performed, and its level was deep. As processed by the authors: Filtering differed for immunoSEQ, which gave only junction sequences without quality scores. Method: immunoSEQ multiplex PCR; TCRdb's copy keeps in-frame clones and lacks some. The DNA gave D and trimming, while V, J and clone size come from that table. In the table there are about 2.1 million clones, roughly 93% of which are singletons. Naivety among CD8 cells was defined by CD45RO negativity and positive CCR7 selection, thereby excluding terminally differentiated effector memory CD45RA+ cells. The germline V gene encodes CDR1 SEHNR and CDR2 FQNEAQ (reference sequence). The CDR3 totals 17 residues.

The sequence came from a man aged 18 to 30 in good health. Some clones in this sample may be carry-over from other donors' samples. Sequenced input: naive CD8+ T cells from PBMCs. This rearrangement joins TRBV7-9 to TRBJ2-3, with 9 bases identical to TRBD2. The CDR3 here is CASSIAVLREGPDTQYF. The DNA for the CDR3 is TGTGCCAGCAGCATAGCGGTCCTGCGGGAGGGTCCAGATACGCAGTATTTT.